This record covers a single TCR beta chain. Its target is not known. CDR1 and CDR2 (germline): SGHVS, FQNEAQ. With 4 bases clipped from V and 12 bases from J, the junction kept 15 bases outside the gene matches. This CDR3 is 15 amino acids long. These data are taken from a study of Ad26.COV2.S vaccination and SARS-CoV-2 variants. Study-level points and caveats: Placebo and vaccine recipients had non-spike TCR breadth that was similar. It is possible that the TCR breadth and depth analyses underestimated the total T cell responses. People given the vaccine had a wider spike-specific TCR breadth than placebo recipients did.

The treatment is: around 19 received Ad26.COV2.S at low or high dose, single or two shots; about five received placebo; per-sample allocation not given. Sampling occurred on day 63 after the first vaccine or placebo injection. Donation was by an adult aged 18-55 years who was in Boston. This table comes from immunoSEQ multiplex PCR, and its TCRdb copy is limited to in-frame clones, with some not included. The repertoire holds fewer than 600,000 clones, with roughly nine tenths as singletons. This TCR was sampled from a person aged 18-65 years who received the Ad26.COV2.S COVID-19 vaccine or a placebo. The chain recombines TRBV7-8 with TRBJ2-1; 7 nucleotides align to TRBD2. The source material was peripheral blood, sampled in a trial of Ad26.COV2.S vaccine versus placebo. CDR3 residues: CASSWRAGRVIRQFF. The CDR3, as DNA: TGTGCCAGCAGCTGGAGAGCGGGAAGAGTCATAAGGCAGTTCTTC.